This T cell receptor beta chain was sequenced in a study of cytomegalovirus exposure and HLA in healthy donors. The PCR ran on 60 Vbeta and 13 Jbeta primers. The method was immunoSEQ multiplex PCR; TCRdb's version includes in-frame clones alone and lacks a portion of them. Here the sample spans 100,000 or so clones, roughly 69% being singletons. Trimming left V 2 bases short and J 1 base short, with 9 bases between. The CDR3 runs to 14 residues. Germline V gene data show CDR1 as SGDLS and CDR2 as YYNGEE. Sample: PBMCs. This receptor was obtained from a man between 25 and 39 years old in good health and CMV-seropositive. V is TRBV9 and J is TRBJ1-1; D is uncertain. The CDR3 DNA is TGTGCCAGCAGCGTTACAGAACAGAACACTGAAGCTTTCTTT. Its protein product is CASSVTEQNTEAFF. Full variable domain (remainder filled in from reference TRBV9 and TRBJ1-1): DSGVTQTPKHLITATGQRVTLRCSPRSGDLSVYWYQQSLDQGLQFLIQYYNGEERAKGNILERFSAQQFPDLHSELNLSSLELGDSALYFCASSVTEQNTEAFFGQGTRLTVV.